This passage covers 29 T cell receptor beta chains from one sample sequenced in a study of blood T cell repertoires in COVID-19. The repertoire was sequenced with immunoSEQ multiplex PCR; TCRdb's copy has only in-frame clones and lacks some. This sample has under 150,000 clones; 85% occur once, and the top ten carry 13%. The sequenced sample consisted of peripheral blood. Source of these receptors: a human donor in a cohort sampled during active COVID-19.

The rearrangement uses TRBV7-9 and TRBJ1-5; the match to TRBD1 covers 11 bases. This CDR3 spans 16 amino acids. Germline trimming cut 3 bases from V and 7 bases from J; bases unmatched to any gene: 8. Germline loops: CDR1 SEHNR, CDR2 FQNEAQ (reference sequence). CDR3 sequence (DNA): TGTGCCAGCAGCTTCTGGACAGGGGGCGTAGGGCAGCCCCAGCATTTT. Translating gives CASSFWTGGVGQPQHF.

This rearrangement joins TRBV5-5 to TRBJ2-2, with 12 bases identical to TRBD1. In germline, CDR1 is SGHKS, CDR2 YYEKEE (reference sequence). The CDR3 sequence is 16 residues long. V trimming: 4 bases; J trimming: 5 bases; junction bases outside the gene matches: 6. DNA for the CDR3: TGTGCCAGCAGCACAGGGACAGGGGGCTGGACCGGGGAGCTGTTTTTT. Protein sequence: CASSTGTGGWTGELFF.

The J gene is TRBJ2-7, the V gene TRBV11-2, with 10 bases matching TRBD2. Germline CDR1 reads SGHAT; CDR2 reads FQNNGV. The trim removed 6 bases at V and 3 bases at J, leaving 8 bases unmatched. This CDR3 comprises 15 residues. The CDR3 protein is CASRPSGGAGYEQYF. CDR3 nucleotides: TGTGCCAGCAGACCGAGCGGGGGGGCCGGCTACGAGCAGTACTTC.

CDR3 protein: CASSLLGTGGGSPLHF. CDR3 nucleotides: TGTGCCAGCAGCTTGTTGGGGACAGGGGGGGGTTCACCCCTCCACTTT. This rearrangement joins TRBV7-2 to TRBJ1-6; 11 nucleotides match TRBD1. Germline lookup yields CDR1 SGHTA and CDR2 FQGNSA. With 3 bases clipped from V and 9 bases from J, the junction kept 7 bases outside the gene matches. CDR3 length: 16 residues.

The chain is built from TRBV5-1 and TRBJ2-7, with TRBD1 matching 9 bases. Germline CDR1 and CDR2: SGHRS and YFSETQ. The CDR3 extends over 14 amino acids. The J segment lost 7 bases and the V segment lost 0 bases, leaving 5 bases of the junction unmatched. CDR3 loop: CASSLGQGGLEQYF. CDR3 sequence (DNA): TGCGCCAGCAGCTTGGGACAGGGGGGCCTGGAGCAGTACTTC.

The DNA for the CDR3 is TGTGCCAGCAGTGAAGTTGGGTTAGGGGGCAATCAGCCCCAGCATTTT. It is translated as CASSEVGLGGNQPQHF. The rearrangement links TRBV6-1 to TRBJ1-5; D is possibly TRBD1 (5 bases). V was shortened by 1 base and J by 2 bases, with 12 bases between the two germline ends. Germline values: CDR1 MNHNS, CDR2 SASEGT. The CDR3 is 16 amino acids.

The chain joins TRBV10-3 to TRBJ2-7; D gene ambiguous. This CDR3 is built from 14 residues. V lost 2 bases to trimming and J lost 3 bases, with 11 bases between them. Germline V gene data show CDR1 as ENHRY and CDR2 as SYGVKD. The CDR3 reads CAISEPGPHYEQYF. The CDR3 DNA sequence: TGTGCCATCAGTGAGCCTGGGCCGCACTACGAGCAGTACTTC.

V usage is TRBV19 and J usage is TRBJ2-3; 8 nucleotides match TRBD2. V was clipped by 5 bases and J by 0 bases; unmatched bases: 7. Germline assignment: CDR1 LNHDA and CDR2 SQIVND (reference sequence). This CDR3 contains 16 residues. The CDR3 DNA reads as TGTGCCAGTAGTCTACTAGCGGACCATAGCACAGATACGCAGTATTTT. Its translation is CASSLLADHSTDTQYF.

V and J are TRBV23-1 and TRBJ1-2; D may be TRBD1 (6 bases). TRBV23-1 is noted as an ORF with a role that remains uncertain. Trimming cost V 1 base and J 6 bases, with 15 bases left between them. This CDR3 has 15 residues. The CDR3 region has the DNA TGCGCCAGCAGTCAATGGGCAGGGGTTGCTAATGGCTACACCTTC. It is translated as CASSQWAGVANGYTF.

Only a few counts were recorded for this clone. The chain recombines TRBV19 with TRBJ2-2; 8 nucleotides align to TRBD1. The CDR3 spans 14 residues. Trimming cost V 7 bases and J 7 bases; bases outside gene matches: 8. Per germline, CDR1 LNHDA and CDR2 SQIVND (reference sequence). Written as DNA, the CDR3 is TGTGCCAGTACTAAGGGGACAGGCGGCGGGGAGCTGTTTTTT. It yields the protein CASTKGTGGGELFF.

This clone was picked up one time. The chain recombines TRBV5-1 with TRBJ2-3, with 10 nucleotides matching TRBD2. The CDR3 consists of 16 residues. V gave up 3 bases and J gave up 3 bases; unmatched junction bases: 7. Germline CDR1 and CDR2: SGHRS and YFSETQ. The CDR3 DNA follows: TGCGCCAGCAGCTCGTTACTAGCGGGGCGTACAGATACGCAGTATTTT. Protein: CASSSLLAGRTDTQYF.

The gene calls are TRBV14 and TRBJ1-4; TRBD1 agrees at 9 bases. CDR3 size: 15 residues. V dropped 4 bases and J dropped 8; count of bases not matched to a gene: 8. The germline gives CDR1 SGHDN, CDR2 FVKESK. The CDR3 bases are TGTGCCAGCAGCCCATTGGGACAGGGAGGAGAAAAACTGTTTTTT. This codes for CASSPLGQGGEKLFF. The whole variable domain, filled in from reference TRBV14 and TRBJ1-4, reads EAGVTQFPSHSVIEKGQTVTLRCDPISGHDNLYWYRRVMGKEIKFLLHFVKESKQDESGMPNNRFLAERTGGTYSTLKVQPAELEDSGVYFCASSPLGQGGEKLFFGSGTQLSVL.

This chain joins TRBV15 and TRBJ1-5; D may be TRBD1 (6 bases). Per germline, CDR1 LNHNV and CDR2 YYDKDF (reference sequence). V dropped 4 bases and J dropped 2 bases, with 15 bases sitting between them. The CDR3 runs to 16 residues. The CDR3 nucleotides read TGTGCCACCAGCAACCGGACAGAATTGGGCAATCAGCCCCAGCATTTT. This codes for CATSNRTELGNQPQHF.

The DNA for the CDR3 is TGTGCCAGCAGTTACGCCCCTAGCGGGGGGCCCGGGGAGACCCAGTACTTC. It encodes CASSYAPSGGPGETQYF. The J gene is TRBJ2-5, the V gene TRBV6-2 or TRBV6-3, with 11 bases matching TRBD2. Germline V gene data show CDR1 as MNHEY and CDR2 as SVGEGT. V lost 2 bases, J lost 5 bases, and 10 bases stayed unmatched. The CDR3 has 17 residues.

V and J are TRBV28 and TRBJ1-5; tentative D call: TRBD1 (6 bases). CDR1 MDHEN and CDR2 SYDVKM come from the germline V gene. The V gene lost 8 bases and the J gene lost 6 bases, with 23 bases spanning the gap. The CDR3 totals 16 residues. The CDR3 loop is CASVPIGQTRIQPQHF. The CDR3 bases are TGTGCCAGCGTCCCTATTGGACAGACAAGGATTCAGCCCCAGCATTTT.

The V gene is TRBV21-1, the J gene TRBJ1-5. TRBV21-1 corresponds to a pseudogene. There are 17 residues in the CDR3. The CDR3 is CASGKDGREADNQPQHF. Here the CDR3 DNA reads TGTGCCAGCGGCAAAGATGGGAGGGAGGCAGACAATCAGCCCCAGCATTTT.

This chain joins TRBV25-1 and TRBJ2-6; the D gene is possibly TRBD2 (5 bases). This CDR3 is built from 16 residues. V was pared by 8 bases and J by 0 bases, with 14 bases between. CDR1 and CDR2 from the germline V gene are MGHDK and SYGVNS. CDR3 loop: CASGEQRNSGANVLTF. Written as DNA, the CDR3 is TGTGCCAGCGGGGAGCAACGAAACTCTGGGGCCAACGTCCTGACTTTC. Full variable domain (missing parts from reference TRBV25-1 and TRBJ2-6): EADIYQTPRYLVIGTGKKITLECSQTMGHDKMYWYQQDPGMELHLIHYSYGVNSTEKGDLSSESTVSRIRTEHFPLTLESARPSHTSQYLCASGEQRNSGANVLTFGAGSRLTVL.

This clone was counted many times. V and J are TRBV7-6 and TRBJ1-2; 9 bases align to TRBD1. CDR3 size: 15 residues. Germline V gives CDR1 SGHVS, CDR2 FNYEAQ. The ends lost 5 bases at V and 4 bases at J; junction bases unmatched: 8. CDR3: CASSEGTGPVYGYTF. Here the CDR3 DNA reads TGTGCCAGCAGCGAGGGGACAGGGCCGGTCTATGGCTACACCTTC. The entire variable domain, with the rest obtained from reference TRBV7-6 and TRBJ1-2, is as follows: GAGVSQSPRYKVTKRGQDVALRCDPISGHVSLYWYRQALGQGPEFLTYFNYEAQQDKSGLPNDRFSAERPEGSISTLTIQRTEQRDSAMYRCASSEGTGPVYGYTFGSGTRLTVV.

The J gene is TRBJ1-5, the V gene TRBV15, with a possible D match to TRBD1 (5 bases). CDR1 is LNHNV and CDR2 is YYDKDF in the germline V gene (reference sequence). The CDR3 is 20 residues long. Between the trimmed V and J ends, which lost 5 bases and 2 bases, there was a span of 28 bases. CDR3 loop: CATSASSRARIATGNQPQHF. CDR3 nucleotides: TGTGCCACCAGCGCATCCTCCAGGGCTCGTATAGCAACCGGCAATCAGCCCCAGCATTTT.

This clone was seen just once. The chain links TRBV20-1 to TRBJ1-1; 7 nucleotides match TRBD1. Germline-derived CDR1 and CDR2 are DFQATT and SNEGSKA (reference sequence). J was trimmed by 1 base and V by 3 bases; bases with no gene match: 5. The CDR3 loop spans 14 amino acids. Here the CDR3 reads CSASTGAQNTEAFF. The CDR3 nucleotides are TGCAGTGCTAGTACAGGGGCCCAGAACACTGAAGCTTTCTTT.

This clone was picked up a small number of times. The chain joins TRBV7-2 to TRBJ2-7; a weak D match, TRBD1 (6 bases). Trimming left V 4 bases short and J 5 bases short, with 12 bases between. CDR1 and CDR2 (germline): SGHTA, FQGNSA. The CDR3 has 13 amino acids. DNA of the CDR3: TGTGCCAGCAGCTCGGTAACAGGGAACGAGCAGTACTTC. It specifies CASSSVTGNEQYF.

V is TRBV11-3 and J is TRBJ2-1; 8 nucleotides align to TRBD2. The V segment lost 1 base and the J segment 5 bases; nucleotides outside the gene matches: 1. CDR1 is SGHNT, CDR2 YENEEA, per germline. There are 14 residues in the CDR3. CDR3 DNA: TGTGCCAGCAGCTTAGGACTAGCGCACAATGAGCAGTTCTTC. This translates into CASSLGLAHNEQFF.

For the CDR3, the DNA is TGTGCCAGCGGGCCACGGGTAAGAGGGCCGTCCTACGAGCAGTACTTC. Its translation: CASGPRVRGPSYEQYF. The rearrangement links TRBV3-1 (or the pseudogene TRBV3-2) to TRBJ2-7, with a tentative D call TRBD2 (5 bases). The V gene's germline CDR1 is LGHDT and CDR2 YNNKEL (reference sequence). V was clipped by 8 bases and J by 1 base, with 21 bases between them. The CDR3 extends over 16 amino acids.

This sequence joins TRBV5-4 and TRBJ2-1, with 7 bases identical to TRBD2. V trimming: 6 bases; J trimming: 13 bases; junction bases outside the gene matches: 13. This CDR3 has 13 residues. Germline V gene lookup returns CDR1 SGHNT and CDR2 YYREEE (reference sequence). CDR3 bases: TGTGCCAGCACCAAACGGGCGGGGGAACTTCAGTTCTTC. Translating gives CASTKRAGELQFF.

The sample holds one count of this clone. The chain has TRBV6-5 and TRBJ1-4; TRBD1 aligns across 7 bases. The CDR3 contains 16 residues. Losses at the gene ends were 2 bases for V and 3 bases for J; bases not matched to a gene: 6. CDR1 is MNHEY, CDR2 SVGAGI, per germline. As DNA, the CDR3 is TGTGCCAGCAGTTACCGGCAGGGGGTTTCTAATGAAAAACTGTTTTTT. Translation: CASSYRQGVSNEKLFF.

This chain connects TRBV7-2 to TRBJ1-2, with 7 bases fitting TRBD1. Per the germline V gene, CDR1 is SGHTA and CDR2 is FQGNSA. J was trimmed by 4 bases and V by 5 bases; bases with no gene match: 4. This CDR3 is 13 amino acids long. For the CDR3, the DNA is TGTGCCAGCAGCGCGGACAGGTCCTATGGCTACACCTTC. Protein sequence: CASSADRSYGYTF. The full variable domain, completed using reference TRBV7-2 and TRBJ1-2, is GAGVSQSPSNKVTEKGKDVELRCDPISGHTALYWYRQSLGQGLEFLIYFQGNSAPDKSGLPSDRFSAERTGGSVSTLTIQRTQQEDSAVYLCASSADRSYGYTFGSGTRLTVV.

In DNA form, the CDR3 reads TGTGCCAGCAGCCTAGGGGCGGGGATCTACAATGAGCAGTTCTTC. Residues: CASSLGAGIYNEQFF. The rearrangement uses TRBV7-2 and TRBJ2-1, with D perhaps TRBD2 (6 bases). Germline V gene lookup returns CDR1 SGHTA and CDR2 FQGNSA. The CDR3 is 15 residues long. The germline V and J ends were trimmed by 5 bases and 3 bases, with 14 bases remaining between them.

This chain uses TRBV11-2 with TRBJ2-1; TRBD2 aligns across 9 bases. Germline V CDR1 and CDR2: SGHAT, FQNNGV. This CDR3 is built from 15 residues. J gave up 7 bases and V 1 base, and 5 bases lay outside the gene matches. This CDR3 reads CASSLVSGGPNEQFF. CDR3 DNA sequence: TGTGCCAGCAGCTTAGTTAGCGGGGGCCCTAATGAGCAGTTCTTC.

This chain links TRBV28 with TRBJ1-1, with 10 nucleotides matching TRBD1. The CDR3 sequence is 17 residues long. Germline V CDR1 and CDR2: MDHEN, SYDVKM. With V trimmed by 5 bases and J by 4 bases, 13 bases remained unmatched. CDR3 nucleotide sequence: TGTGCCAGCAGTGCTTACCGACAGGGGGCGATTTTCACTGAAGCTTTCTTT. Its protein product is CASSAYRQGAIFTEAFF.